The following is a T cell receptor beta chain sequence with its context. The repertoire was sequenced with immunoSEQ multiplex PCR; TCRdb's copy has only in-frame clones and lacks some. Here the sample spans 250,000 or so clones, about 90% being singletons. Trimming cost V 4 bases and J 2 bases, with 9 bases left between them. CDR3 length equals 13 residues. Germline assignment: CDR1 SGHDT and CDR2 YYEEEE. The sample comes from a study of blood T cell repertoires in COVID-19. Study context: Collection of acute and convalescent COVID-19 samples took place in the United States, Italy and Spain. Sample material is recorded as cDNA or gDNA derived from T cells, B-cell-depleted T cells, or PBMCs.

The specimen was peripheral blood. The chain is built from TRBV5-6 and TRBJ2-5, with no clear D. The sequence came from a woman aged 60-75 years with COVID-19, enrolled during active disease. CDR3 sequence (DNA): TGTGCCAGCAGCCCCCTAGATCAAGAGACCCAGTACTTC. It encodes CASSPLDQETQYF.